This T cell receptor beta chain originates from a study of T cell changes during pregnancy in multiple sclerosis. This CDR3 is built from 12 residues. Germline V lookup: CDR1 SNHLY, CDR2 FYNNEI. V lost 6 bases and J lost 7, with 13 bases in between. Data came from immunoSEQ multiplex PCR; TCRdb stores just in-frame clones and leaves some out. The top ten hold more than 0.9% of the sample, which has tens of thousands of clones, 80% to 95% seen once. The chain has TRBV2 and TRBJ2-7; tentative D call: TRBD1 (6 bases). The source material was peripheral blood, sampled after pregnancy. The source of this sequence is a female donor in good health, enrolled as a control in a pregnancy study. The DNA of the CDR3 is TGTGCCAGCAGACAGGGATCGAAGGAGCAGTACTTC. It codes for CASRQGSKEQYF.